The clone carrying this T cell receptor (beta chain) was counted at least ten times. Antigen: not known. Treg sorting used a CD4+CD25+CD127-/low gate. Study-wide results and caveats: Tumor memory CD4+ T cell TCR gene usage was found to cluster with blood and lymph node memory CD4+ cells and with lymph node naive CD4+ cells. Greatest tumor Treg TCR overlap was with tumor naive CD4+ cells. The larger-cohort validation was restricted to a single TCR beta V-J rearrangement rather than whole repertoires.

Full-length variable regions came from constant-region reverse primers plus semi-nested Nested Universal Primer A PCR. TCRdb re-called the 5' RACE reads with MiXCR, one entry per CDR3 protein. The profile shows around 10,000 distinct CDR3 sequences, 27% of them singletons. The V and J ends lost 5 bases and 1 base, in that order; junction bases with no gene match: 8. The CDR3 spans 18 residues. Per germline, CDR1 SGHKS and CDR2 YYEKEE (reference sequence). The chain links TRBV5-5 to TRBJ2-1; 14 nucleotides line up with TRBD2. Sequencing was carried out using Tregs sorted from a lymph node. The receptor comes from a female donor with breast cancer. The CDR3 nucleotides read TGTGCCAGCAGGCCGGGACTAGCGGGAGAAGGATCCTACAATGAGCAGTTCTTC. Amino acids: CASRPGLAGEGSYNEQFF.